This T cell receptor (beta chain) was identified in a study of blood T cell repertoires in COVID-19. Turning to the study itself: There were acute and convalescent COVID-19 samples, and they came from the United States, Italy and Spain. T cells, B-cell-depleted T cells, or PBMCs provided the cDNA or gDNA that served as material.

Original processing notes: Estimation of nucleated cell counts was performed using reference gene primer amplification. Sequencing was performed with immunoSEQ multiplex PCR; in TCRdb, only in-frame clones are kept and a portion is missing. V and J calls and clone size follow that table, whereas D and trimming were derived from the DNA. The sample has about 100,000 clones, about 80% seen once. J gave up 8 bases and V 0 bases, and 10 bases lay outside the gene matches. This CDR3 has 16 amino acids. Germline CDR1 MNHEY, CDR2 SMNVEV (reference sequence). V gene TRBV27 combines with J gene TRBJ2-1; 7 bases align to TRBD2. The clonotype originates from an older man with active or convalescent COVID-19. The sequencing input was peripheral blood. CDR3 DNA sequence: TGTGCCAGCAGTTTATCGGGGGTAGCGGGTCAGTATGAGCAGTTCTTC. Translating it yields CASSLSGVAGQYEQFF.